This T cell receptor (beta chain) stems from a study of shared clonotypes between healthy human individuals (dated by TCRdb to the early 2020s). Looking at the study overall: The cohort comprised a couple of women and three men aged 18 to 49 years. Per donor, three plates each were used for CD4 naive and CD4 memory, two for CD8 naive, and one for CD8 memory. To estimate repertoire size and how much clonotypes are shared between individuals, the study performed deep sequencing of blood TCR repertoires from about 5 healthy adults. To increase sequencing depth and limit assay-specific biases, different laboratories used diverse techniques to prepare libraries and sequence TCR repertoires. Between about 0.85 and 9.5 billion PBMCs per donor were obtained by leukapheresis. The research as a whole found: Based on pairwise subsampling, the degree of clonotype sharing among donors was expected to be affected by sequencing depth. Sampling was restricted to blood, and TCR repertoires in tissues likely differ from the TCR repertoires found in blood. Naive subsets generally had larger estimated clonotype richness than memory subsets did. Sharing across a few donors was observed for 5% to 6.5% of naive CD4, 3.5% of naive CD8, 2% to 2.5% of memory CD4, and less than 0.45% of memory CD8 clonotypes. Rarefaction of sorted-subset datasets indicated incomplete sequencing despite the large sequencing depth. Higher generation probabilities were observed for clonotypes shared by all four sorted-subset donors than for non-shared clonotypes. Because the study included only a small number of donors, the genetic and exposure-history diversity represented was limited.

TCR CDR3 regions were amplified from genomic DNA by multiplex PCR using the deep immunoSEQ assay. Extracted genomic DNA from each cell subset was distributed evenly across all wells of several immunoSEQ 96-well plates, and each plate was treated as a replicate. For sorted subsets, about 0.2 ug genomic DNA, equal to some 28,000 T cell genomes, was loaded into each replicate PCR. The purified libraries were quantified using a Qubit 3.0 fluorometer, sized with a Bioanalyzer 2100, and then quantified again using the KAPA Library Quantification kit. A separate single-read 150-cycle Illumina NextSeq 550 flow cell was used to sequence each immunoSEQ 96-well plate. The authors processed their data as follows. Because the immunoSEQ output included only junctional sequences and no quality scores, the filtering could not be the same as the filtering used for full-length reads. Sequences were annotated with PyIR, a Python wrapper for IgBLAST v1.9, using IMGT germline references to assign V/J genes and CDR3. Any read was removed if the V/J assignment was weak (E-value above 1e-6), the CDR3 was missing, or the read contained stop codons, out-of-frame junctions, or ambiguous translated residues. V3J clonotypes were defined as sequences sharing the same inferred V gene, J gene, and CDR3 amino acid sequence. Percentage overlap between repertoires was computed as shared unique clonotypes divided by the size of the smaller repertoire. Three approaches were used to assess repertoire richness: RTK rarefaction, the Chao1 estimator, and Recon v2.1 estimates of unobserved clonotypes. Generation probabilities were computed with OLGA for all TCRbeta clonotypes obtained by the gDNA method from several donors. The source is immuneACCESS, and TCRdb retained only in-frame sequences with V and J called. Part of the clones is not carried over; for the studies checked, unresolved V genes explain less than half of this, and the remainder is unexplained. Clone size and the V and J calls come from that table; the DNA yielded D and trimming. Recorded for this sample are 600,000 to 750,000 clones; around 70% of them occurred a single time. The top ten clonotypes cover around 1.8% of the sample.

The CDR1 and CDR2 encoded by the germline V gene are ENHRY and SYGVKD. From its cysteine to its phenylalanine, the CDR3 spans 15 amino acids. CDR3 DNA is the only sequence kept; it has 45 bases, read in frame from the first base. V ends up 6 bases short and J 6 bases short, with an unmatched junction base count of 8. The donors were healthy, HIV-negative adults who had no recently reported acute infections or vaccinations. Only Caucasian adults living in Nashville, Tennessee, USA were represented among the donors. CD4+ T cells were enriched by magnetic negative selection, after which naive cells were positively selected on CD45RA and the negative fraction was taken as the memory subset. Blood was collected by leukapheresis, and PBMCs were isolated by Ficoll-Histopaque density gradient centrifugation and then cryopreserved in liquid nitrogen vapor phase. Analytical flow cytometry was used to check the purity and quantity of each magnetically sorted T cell population. Each sorted fraction had its genomic DNA isolated and then quantified by UV absorbance on a Nanodrop 2000c.

On this clone itself: The antigen this receptor binds is unknown. No quality values exist for individual bases; no much larger clone is one base distant.

The sample consisted of memory CD4+ T cells sorted from blood. This specimen's cell subset or site label, interpreted: CD45RA-negative fraction. This receptor chain uses TRBV10-3 and TRBJ2-3; TRBD2 aligns with 11 central bases. This clonotype was obtained from a woman between 25 and 40 years old in good health. The bases are TGTGCCATCAGCTTAGCGGGGGGGCACGGGGATACGCAGTATTTT. Protein translation: CAISLAGGHGDTQYF.